The 27 T cell receptor beta chains given below trace back to one sample, sequenced in a study of naive and memory T cell subsets. Study-level findings and limits: Possibly reflecting memory cells re-expressing CD45RA, a few larger clonotypes occurred in naive repertoires, especially CD8.

These receptors lack a known antigen. Both TRBC1 and TRBC2 were covered by a beta constant-region primer of two equimolar oligonucleotides. Four rounds of PCR amplified the ligated cDNA using nested alpha and beta constant-region primers plus SP2. Each CDR3 protein gets one entry after TCRdb re-called the UMI-ligation and nested PCR reads with MiXCR. The top ten hold about 0.63% of the sample, which has fewer than 150,000 distinct CDR3 sequences, around 21% seen once. The source material was naive CD8+ T cells from blood. The source of these receptors is a human donor in good health.

This clonotype was observed a handful of times. V gene TRBV6-5 combines with J gene TRBJ2-1; 10 bases line up with TRBD2. The CDR3 contains 18 residues. Germline V CDR1 and CDR2: MNHEY, SVGAGI. The V segment lost 4 bases and the J segment 5 bases; nucleotides outside the gene matches: 14. CDR3 sequence: CASSSLPLSGRKNNEQFF. CDR3 in DNA: TGTGCCAGCAGTTCCCTTCCACTTAGCGGGAGGAAAAACAATGAGCAGTTCTTC.

The table lists this clonotype with a few counts. The V gene is TRBV6-2 or TRBV6-3, the J gene TRBJ2-1; 10 bases match TRBD2. V was clipped by 6 bases and J by 8 bases; unmatched bases: 4. The germline CDR1 and CDR2 sequences are MNHEY and SVGEGT. This CDR3 comprises 13 residues. This CDR3 is CASRGLAKDEQFF. In DNA, the CDR3 is TGTGCCAGCAGGGGACTAGCGAAAGATGAGCAGTTCTTC.

The chain couples TRBV19 to TRBJ1-1; 7 bases line up with TRBD1. Trimming took 4 bases from V and 1 from J; bases not matched to a gene: 0. In germline, CDR1 is LNHDA, CDR2 SQIVND (reference sequence). The length of the CDR3 is 13 residues. The CDR3 is CASSKGANTEAFF. The CDR3 nucleotides read TGTGCCAGTAGTAAGGGGGCGAACACTGAAGCTTTCTTT.

The table lists this clonotype with a few counts. This sequence joins TRBV27 and TRBJ2-5; TRBD2 matches at 11 bases. This CDR3 region has 18 residues. Per germline, CDR1 MNHEY and CDR2 SMNVEV (reference sequence). Trimming cost V 6 bases and J 5 bases; bases outside gene matches: 17. The CDR3 region is CASSHLDLSGRARETQYF. The CDR3 region has the DNA TGTGCCAGCAGCCATCTGGATCTTAGCGGGAGGGCCCGGGAGACCCAGTACTTC.

The rearrangement joins TRBV28 to TRBJ2-2; 7 positions match TRBD1. The germline V gene has CDR1 MDHEN and CDR2 SYDVKM. With 1 base clipped from V and 4 bases from J, the junction kept 3 bases outside the gene matches. This CDR3 comprises 15 residues. CDR3: CASSLLGQSTGELFF. The CDR3, as DNA: TGTGCCAGCAGTTTATTGGGACAGTCCACCGGGGAGCTGTTTTTT.

The rearrangement links TRBV5-6 to TRBJ2-7; 13 nucleotides agree with TRBD2. J gave up 5 bases and V 3 bases, and 5 bases lay outside the gene matches. Looked up from germline, CDR1 is SGHDT and CDR2 is YYEEEE. This CDR3 comprises 15 residues. For the CDR3, the DNA is TGTGCCAGCAGCTCCCGGACTAGCGGGAGTCACGAGCAGTACTTC. Its translation: CASSSRTSGSHEQYF.

V gene TRBV9 combines with J gene TRBJ2-1; D remains ambiguous. This CDR3 spans 14 amino acids. The V end lost 4 bases, the J end lost 7 bases, and 15 bases lay between the germline ends. Germline V CDR1 and CDR2: SGDLS, YYNGEE. The DNA of the CDR3 is TGTGCCAGCAGCCCTTGGGTCCGGGCGAATGAGCAGTTCTTC. Amino acid sequence: CASSPWVRANEQFF. Supplemented by reference TRBV9 and TRBJ2-1, the full variable domain reads DSGVTQTPKHLITATGQRVTLRCSPRSGDLSVYWYQQSLDQGLQFLIQYYNGEERAKGNILERFSAQQFPDLHSELNLSSLELGDSALYFCASSPWVRANEQFFGPGTRLTVL.

There are a few counts of this clonotype. The genes are TRBV9 and TRBJ1-6; D is undetermined. V was trimmed by 4 bases and J by 9 bases, leaving 17 bases between them. The CDR3 loop spans 15 amino acids. Germline V gene data show CDR1 as SGDLS and CDR2 as YYNGEE. CDR3 nucleotide sequence: TGTGCCAGCAGCCCTTCCGGAACCCCCGTTTCACCCCTCCACTTT. This translates into CASSPSGTPVSPLHF.

At least ten counts were recorded for this clonotype. The V and J genes are TRBV14 and TRBJ2-1, with a possible D match to TRBD2 (5 bases). Looked up from germline, CDR1 is SGHDN and CDR2 is FVKESK. The V and J ends lost 4 bases and 5 bases respectively, with 15 bases between them. The CDR3 consists of 15 residues. CDR3 coding DNA: TGTGCCAGCAGCCCCCTTTGGGGAGCACACAATGAGCAGTTCTTC. Its protein product is CASSPLWGAHNEQFF.

This clonotype was picked up a small number of times. V and J are TRBV18 and TRBJ1-1; possibly TRBD1 for D (5 bases). V lost 1 base and J 7 bases, leaving 7 bases between the germline ends. This CDR3 spans 12 amino acids. The germline gives CDR1 KGHSH, CDR2 LQKENI. The CDR3 DNA reads TGTGCCAGCTCACCACGGGGGTTTGAAGCTTTCTTT. Its translation is CASSPRGFEAFF.

This clonotype has a handful of counts. The DNA of the CDR3 is TGTGCCAGCAGTTTTGGCCTACTAGCGGGAGTCGACACCGGGGAGCTGTTTTTT. Encoded protein: CASSFGLLAGVDTGELFF. The chain has TRBV28 and TRBJ2-2; 11 positions match TRBD2. This CDR3 is built from 18 residues. Trimming at V came to 3 bases and at J to 3 bases, leaving 9 bases not matched to a gene. The germline V gene encodes CDR1 MDHEN and CDR2 SYDVKM.

This clonotype was observed a handful of times. This sequence joins TRBV4-1 and TRBJ2-7; no reliable D call. This CDR3 is 14 amino acids long. Germline V CDR1 and CDR2: MGHRA, YSYEKL. Between the trimmed V and J ends, which lost 0 bases and 6 bases, there was a span of 12 bases. CDR3 amino acids: CASSQDRQISEQYF. CDR3 in DNA: TGCGCCAGCAGCCAAGATCGGCAGATAAGCGAGCAGTACTTC.

This clonotype occurred a few times. This rearrangement joins TRBV20-1 to TRBJ2-7, with D perhaps matching TRBD1 (5 bases). V was pared by 0 bases and J by 4 bases, with 13 bases between. CDR3 length: 14 residues. CDR1 and CDR2 from the germline V gene are DFQATT and SNEGSKA (reference sequence). CDR3 loop: CSAREDPAGYEQYF. The CDR3 bases are TGCAGTGCTAGAGAAGATCCCGCAGGGTACGAGCAGTACTTC.

This rearrangement joins TRBV11-2 to TRBJ2-7, with D tentatively TRBD2 (5 bases). Looked up from germline, CDR1 is SGHAT and CDR2 is FQNNGV. Trimming left V 0 bases short and J 4 bases short, with 10 bases between. The CDR3 spans 14 residues. The CDR3 DNA sequence: TGTGCCAGCAGCTTAGACCCGGGGATGTACGAGCAGTACTTC. Its protein product is CASSLDPGMYEQYF. Complete variable domain (other parts from reference TRBV11-2 and TRBJ2-7): EAGVAQSPRYKIIEKRQSVAFWCNPISGHATLYWYQQILGQGPKLLIQFQNNGVVDDSQLPKDRFSAERLKGVDSTLKIQPAKLEDSAVYLCASSLDPGMYEQYFGPGTRLTVT.

This chain joins TRBV5-4 and TRBJ2-1; D may match TRBD1 or TRBD2 (5 bases each). From germline, CDR1 is SGHNT and CDR2 YYREEE (reference sequence). The CDR3 length is 16 residues. Deletions cut 4 bases from V and 7 bases from J, with 21 bases between. This CDR3 reads CASSHIPEGWGNEQFF. The CDR3 coding sequence is TGTGCCAGCAGCCACATCCCCGAGGGGTGGGGGAATGAGCAGTTCTTC.

This clonotype was detected a few times. This sequence joins TRBV27 and TRBJ2-3, with 7 bases lining up with TRBD1. After removal of 5 bases from V and 2 bases from J, the junction contained 4 bases not matched to a gene. This CDR3 region has 14 residues. Per germline, CDR1 MNHEY and CDR2 SMNVEV (reference sequence). The CDR3 spells CASSGQEITDTQYF. The CDR3, as DNA: TGTGCCAGCAGTGGACAGGAGATCACAGATACGCAGTATTTT.

Ten or more counts support this clonotype. The chain uses TRBV4-3 and TRBJ2-2; 8 bases are a match to TRBD2. In germline, CDR1 is LGHNA, CDR2 YSLEER. The CDR3 loop spans 16 amino acids. The junction had 5 bases not matched to a gene; V was cut back by 4 bases and J by 1 base. The CDR3 DNA sequence: TGCGCCAGCAGCCCCTGGACTAGCCTGAACACCGGGGAGCTGTTTTTT. This codes for CASSPWTSLNTGELFF.

The CDR3 DNA reads TGTGCCAGCAGCCGGGACAGGGTGTTCGGGGAGCTGTTTTTT. Its translation: CASSRDRVFGELFF. The chain has TRBV28 and TRBJ2-2, with 9 bases that match TRBD1. CDR1 MDHEN and CDR2 SYDVKM come from the germline V gene. V shed 6 bases, J shed 7 bases, and the junction held 6 bases outside the gene matches. This CDR3 has 14 amino acids. Full variable domain (missing parts from reference TRBV28 and TRBJ2-2): DVKVTQSSRYLVKRTGEKVFLECVQDMDHENMFWYRQDPGLGLRLIYFSYDVKMKEKGDIPEGYSVSREKKERFSLILESASTNQTSMYLCASSRDRVFGELFFGEGSRLTVL.

The CDR3: CASSLAAGWYEQYF. DNA for the CDR3: TGTGCCAGCAGTTTAGCAGCGGGGTGGTACGAGCAGTACTTC. The genes are TRBV12-3 or TRBV12-4 and TRBJ2-7; 7 nucleotides align to TRBD2. Unmatched junction bases numbered 3, after V lost 0 bases and J lost 4 bases. The CDR3 length is 14 residues.

CDR3 DNA: TGCAGTGCTAGAGAGGGTGACCGCTCCTACAATGAGCAGTTCTTC. Translated: CSAREGDRSYNEQFF. The chain is built from TRBV20-1 and TRBJ2-1; no clear D gene. This CDR3 is 15 amino acids long. Germline V gene sequence: CDR1 DFQATT, CDR2 SNEGSKA (reference sequence). V was shortened by 0 bases and J by 0 bases, with 9 bases between the two germline ends.

This clonotype was seen more than once but under ten times. The chain recombines TRBV13 with TRBJ2-1; D is possibly TRBD2 (5 bases). Germline V gives CDR1 PRHDT, CDR2 FYEKMQ (reference sequence). Trimming cost V 5 bases and J 11 bases, with 16 bases left between them. The CDR3 covers 13 residues. Here the CDR3 DNA reads TGTGCCAGCAGCCTCCGTAACTCTAGCAAGCAGTTCTTC. This sequence encodes CASSLRNSSKQFF.

This clonotype was seen a few times. The rearrangement links TRBV19 to TRBJ1-1; D is unclear. The CDR3 has 13 amino acids. Trimming shortened V by 2 bases and J by 2 bases, and 6 bases separated the two germline ends. CDR1 is LNHDA, CDR2 SQIVND, per germline (reference sequence). The CDR3 is CASSITENTEAFF. The CDR3 bases are TGTGCCAGTAGTATAACAGAAAACACTGAAGCTTTCTTT.

J is TRBJ2-5 and V is TRBV20-1, with 8 positions matching TRBD2. Unmatched junction bases numbered 3, after V lost 2 bases and J lost 4 bases. The germline CDR1 and CDR2 sequences are DFQATT and SNEGSKA (reference sequence). CDR3 length: 13 amino acids. This chain's CDR3 is CSARWLAGETQYF. CDR3 nucleotides: TGCAGTGCTAGATGGCTAGCGGGAGAGACCCAGTACTTC.

This clonotype turned up a few times. The chain uses TRBV7-2 and TRBJ1-3, with D possibly being TRBD1 (6 bases). The germline V gene encodes CDR1 SGHTA and CDR2 FQGNSA. The CDR3 covers 15 residues. The V end was cut by 0 bases, the J end by 1 base, with 7 bases between. The CDR3 region is CASSLARGSGNTIYF. As DNA, the CDR3 is TGTGCCAGCAGCTTAGCCAGGGGATCTGGAAACACCATATATTTT. The full variable domain, completed using reference TRBV7-2 and TRBJ1-3, is GAGVSQSPSNKVTEKGKDVELRCDPISGHTALYWYRQSLGQGLEFLIYFQGNSAPDKSGLPSDRFSAERTGGSVSTLTIQRTQQEDSAVYLCASSLARGSGNTIYFGEGSWLTVV.

This clonotype was seen only a few times. The CDR3 is CSVEDLPDTQYF. The CDR3 DNA reads TGCAGCGTTGAAGATCTTCCAGATACGCAGTATTTT. The chain combines TRBV29-1 with TRBJ2-3; D not certain. V lost 0 bases, J lost 4 bases, and 5 bases lay in between. CDR3 length: 12 amino acids. From germline, CDR1 is SQVTM and CDR2 ANQGSEA.

This clonotype showed up just a few times. The chain is built from TRBV20-1 and TRBJ2-7; 8 nucleotides line up with TRBD2. V lost 5 bases to trimming and J lost 3 bases; unmatched junction nucleotides: 15. This CDR3 is 16 amino acids long. Germline V lookup: CDR1 DFQATT, CDR2 SNEGSKA (reference sequence). Here the CDR3 reads CSALPGGTRVHYEQYF. The CDR3 DNA reads as TGCAGTGCTTTACCGGGAGGGACCAGGGTCCACTACGAGCAGTACTTC.

This clonotype was seen more than once but under ten times. The DNA for the CDR3 is TGTGCCAGTAGTGGACAGCTGGATCAGCCCCAGCATTTT. Translating gives CASSGQLDQPQHF. V and J are TRBV19 and TRBJ1-5; a possible D gene is TRBD1 (6 bases). The V end was cut by 5 bases, the J end by 5 bases, with 10 bases between. In germline, CDR1 is LNHDA, CDR2 SQIVND (reference sequence). This CDR3 spans 13 amino acids.